The rows below give T cell receptor beta chains drawn from one sample of a study of technical replicates of blood from several donors. Sequencing was performed with immunoSEQ multiplex PCR; in TCRdb, only in-frame clones are kept and a portion is missing. The data show under 80,000 clones, 75% to 95% seen once. Source material: T cells isolated from PBMCs. These receptor sequences come from a human donor in good health. Some clones in this sample may be carry-over from other donors' samples. CDR3s include the opening cysteine and the closing phenylalanine or tryptophan. D genes are given only for firm matches. Clone size is given for some rows only: seen once, a few or many times, or a class if the clone is expanded.

CDR3nt: TGTGCCAGCACTAGCGGGATCTACAATGAGCAGTTCTTC
CDR3aa: CASTSGIYNEQFF
v_gene: TRBV25-1
d_gene: TRBD2
j_gene: TRBJ2-1
abundance: .

CDR3nt: TGTGCCACCCGAGGGGGGGTACAGAACACCGGGGAGCTGTTTTTT
CDR3aa: CATRGGVQNTGELFF
v_gene: TRBV10-3
d_gene: .
j_gene: TRBJ2-2
abundance: .

CDR3nt: TGTGCCAGCAGTCTTCAGGGGACTAACGGGGAGCTGTTTTTT
CDR3aa: CASSLQGTNGELFF
v_gene: TRBV6-5
d_gene: .
j_gene: TRBJ2-2
abundance: .

CDR3nt: TGTGCCAGCAGCTCAGGGTACACTGAGCAGTTCTTC
CDR3aa: CASSSGYTEQFF
v_gene: TRBV28
d_gene: .
j_gene: TRBJ2-1
abundance: .

CDR3nt: TGTGCCAGCAGCCCAACAGGGAACTCTGAAGCTTTCTTT
CDR3aa: CASSPTGNSEAFF
v_gene: TRBV9
d_gene: .
j_gene: TRBJ1-1
abundance: few

CDR3nt: TGTGCCAGCAGCGTAGACTCACCCCCTAGCACAGATACGCAGTATTTT
CDR3aa: CASSVDSPPSTDTQYF
v_gene: TRBV9
d_gene: .
j_gene: TRBJ2-3
abundance: once

CDR3nt: TGTGCCAGCAGGCCTCGGGGCGGGAAGGAGACCCAGTACTTC
CDR3aa: CASRPRGGKETQYF
v_gene: TRBV28
d_gene: .
j_gene: TRBJ2-5
abundance: .

CDR3nt: TGTGCCAGCAACCAAGGGGGACAGGGGGTGGAGCAGTACTTC
CDR3aa: CASNQGGQGVEQYF
v_gene: TRBV14
d_gene: TRBD1
j_gene: TRBJ2-7
abundance: .

CDR3nt: TGTGCCAGCTCATCGGCTAGCGGGAGGTACGAGCAGTACTTC
CDR3aa: CASSSASGRYEQYF
v_gene: TRBV18
d_gene: TRBD2
j_gene: TRBJ2-7
abundance: .

CDR3nt: TGTGCCAGCAGTTACGCACAGGGGTACTATGGCTACACCTTC
CDR3aa: CASSYAQGYYGYTF
v_gene: TRBV7-2
d_gene: TRBD1
j_gene: TRBJ1-2
abundance: .

CDR3nt: TGCGCCAGCAGCTTGGGCGGGAGGTTGAATGAGCAGTTCTTC
CDR3aa: CASSLGGRLNEQFF
v_gene: TRBV5-1
d_gene: TRBD2
j_gene: TRBJ2-1
abundance: .

CDR3nt: TGTGCCAGCAGCTCGGGAATCGGGGAGCTGTTTTTT
CDR3aa: CASSSGIGELFF
v_gene: TRBV11-3
d_gene: .
j_gene: TRBJ2-2
abundance: .

CDR3nt: TGTGCCAGCAGCCAAGCCGGCGCGGGGAACTATGGCTACACCTTC
CDR3aa: CASSQAGAGNYGYTF
v_gene: TRBV4-2
d_gene: .
j_gene: TRBJ1-2
abundance: .

CDR3nt: TGCAGCGCGGGACAGTACACTGAAGCTTTCTTT
CDR3aa: CSAGQYTEAFF
v_gene: TRBV29-1
d_gene: TRBD1
j_gene: TRBJ1-1
abundance: few

CDR3nt: TGCGCCAGCAGCCAAGTCGGAGATACGCAGTATTTT
CDR3aa: CASSQVGDTQYF
v_gene: TRBV4-1
d_gene: .
j_gene: TRBJ2-3
abundance: .

CDR3nt: TGTGCCAGCAGTTACCTGCGGGAGCCCTCCTACGAGCAGTACTTC
CDR3aa: CASSYLREPSYEQYF
v_gene: TRBV6-5
d_gene: TRBD2
j_gene: TRBJ2-7
abundance: .

CDR3nt: TGTGCCAGCAGGCCACAGGTAGGCGATGAGCAGTTCTTC
CDR3aa: CASRPQVGDEQFF
v_gene: TRBV9
d_gene: .
j_gene: TRBJ2-1
abundance: .

CDR3nt: TGTGCCAGCAGTTTGGATGGGACACCAGGACTAGCGGGGGGAGATACGCAGTATTTT
CDR3aa: CASSLDGTPGLAGGDTQYF
v_gene: TRBV28
d_gene: TRBD2
j_gene: TRBJ2-3
abundance: once

CDR3nt: TGCAGCGTGCCGGGACAGGGTGAGGGCTACACCTTC
CDR3aa: CSVPGQGEGYTF
v_gene: TRBV29-1
d_gene: TRBD1
j_gene: TRBJ1-2
abundance: .

CDR3nt: TGTGCCAGCAGCGTAGGAGGGGGCGCAAGTGAAAAACTGTTTTTT
CDR3aa: CASSVGGGASEKLFF
v_gene: TRBV9
d_gene: TRBD1
j_gene: TRBJ1-4
abundance: .

CDR3nt: TGTGCCAGCAGCGTAGAGACAGGGGCATATGAAAAACTGTTTTTT
CDR3aa: CASSVETGAYEKLFF
v_gene: TRBV9
d_gene: TRBD1
j_gene: TRBJ1-4
abundance: .

CDR3nt: TGTGCCAGCAAAGGACAGGGGGCGGACACCATATATTTT
CDR3aa: CASKGQGADTIYF
v_gene: TRBV2
d_gene: TRBD1
j_gene: TRBJ1-3
abundance: .

CDR3nt: TGCAGCGGGAATAGCGGGGGGGAGACCCAGTACTTC
CDR3aa: CSGNSGGETQYF
v_gene: TRBV29-1
d_gene: TRBD2
j_gene: TRBJ2-5
abundance: .

CDR3nt: TGTGCCAGCAGTGCGAGCGGGAGGTATAATGAGCAGTTCTTC
CDR3aa: CASSASGRYNEQFF
v_gene: TRBV25-1
d_gene: TRBD2
j_gene: TRBJ2-1
abundance: .

CDR3nt: TGCAGCGCTCCGGGGGAGAGCACAGATACGCAGTATTTT
CDR3aa: CSAPGESTDTQYF
v_gene: TRBV29-1
d_gene: .
j_gene: TRBJ2-3
abundance: .

CDR3nt: TGTGCCAGCAGCTCCAGACAGGGTTATGAGGGATCCTACGAGCAGTACTTC
CDR3aa: CASSSRQGYEGSYEQYF
v_gene: TRBV7-9
d_gene: TRBD1
j_gene: TRBJ2-7
abundance: .

CDR3nt: TGCGCCAGCAGGGAGAGGGTGAACACTGAAGCTTTCTTT
CDR3aa: CASRERVNTEAFF
v_gene: TRBV5-1
d_gene: .
j_gene: TRBJ1-1
abundance: few

CDR3nt: TGTGCCAGCAGCGTCTATTGGACTAGCGGGAGAGGGGAGCAGTACTTC
CDR3aa: CASSVYWTSGRGEQYF
v_gene: TRBV9
d_gene: TRBD2
j_gene: TRBJ2-7
abundance: .

CDR3nt: TGCGCCAGCAGCATTAGCGGGAGCACCACCAATGAGCAGTTCTTC
CDR3aa: CASSISGSTTNEQFF
v_gene: TRBV5-1
d_gene: TRBD2
j_gene: TRBJ2-1
abundance: .

CDR3nt: TGTGCCAGCAGATCACTACTAGTTCCATTCTACGAGCAGTACTTC
CDR3aa: CASRSLLVPFYEQYF
v_gene: TRBV2
d_gene: .
j_gene: TRBJ2-7
abundance: few

CDR3nt: TGTGCCAGCAGCTCGGGACAGGGTCGGGGCTACACCTTC
CDR3aa: CASSSGQGRGYTF
v_gene: TRBV11-2
d_gene: TRBD1
j_gene: TRBJ1-2
abundance: .

CDR3nt: TGTGCCAGCAGCTTAGTAGGCAGCGGTTCCTACGAGCAGTACTTC
CDR3aa: CASSLVGSGSYEQYF
v_gene: TRBV7-9
d_gene: .
j_gene: TRBJ2-7
abundance: .

CDR3nt: TGTGCCAGCAGCCATAAAGGCAAAATTAATAGCGGCTACACCTTC
CDR3aa: CASSHKGKINSGYTF
v_gene: TRBV16
d_gene: .
j_gene: TRBJ1-2
abundance: once

CDR3nt: TGTGCCATCAGTGAGTTTCCAGGACAGGGGGTAGAAGCGGGGGAGCTGTTTTTT
CDR3aa: CAISEFPGQGVEAGELFF
v_gene: TRBV10-3
d_gene: TRBD1
j_gene: TRBJ2-2
abundance: .

CDR3nt: TGTGCCAGCAAGACAGGGGGCGTAACGAGGGACACTGAAGCTTTCTTT
CDR3aa: CASKTGGVTRDTEAFF
v_gene: TRBV28
d_gene: TRBD1
j_gene: TRBJ1-1
abundance: .

CDR3nt: TGCGCCAGCAGCTACGGACAATTGAACACTGAAGCTTTCTTT
CDR3aa: CASSYGQLNTEAFF
v_gene: TRBV4-1
d_gene: .
j_gene: TRBJ1-1
abundance: .

CDR3nt: TGTGCCAGCAGCTTAGAAAACCTGGACAGATTGTATGGCTACACCTTC
CDR3aa: CASSLENLDRLYGYTF
v_gene: TRBV5-4
d_gene: .
j_gene: TRBJ1-2
abundance: .

CDR3nt: TGTGCCAGCAGTGAATGGAGCGGGCCGGGGACCCAGTACTTC
CDR3aa: CASSEWSGPGTQYF
v_gene: TRBV25-1
d_gene: .
j_gene: TRBJ2-5
abundance: .

CDR3nt: TGTGCCAGTAGTAGCCGACCCGGAGAAGGCAAAAACATTCAGTACTTC
CDR3aa: CASSSRPGEGKNIQYF
v_gene: TRBV19
d_gene: .
j_gene: TRBJ2-4
abundance: .

CDR3nt: TGTGCCAGCAGCCTCAACAGGGTACGGGAGACCCAGTACTTC
CDR3aa: CASSLNRVRETQYF
v_gene: TRBV5-4
d_gene: .
j_gene: TRBJ2-5
abundance: .

CDR3nt: TGTGCCTGGTTAGCGGAGACAATCACAGATACGCAGTATTTT
CDR3aa: CAWLAETITDTQYF
v_gene: TRBV30
d_gene: .
j_gene: TRBJ2-3
abundance: .